The clone carrying this T cell receptor (beta chain) was seen ten or more times. TCRdb fed the 5' RACE reads into MiXCR, producing one record per CDR3 protein. Of roughly 45,000 distinct CDR3 sequences detected, roughly 12% appear once; the ten largest clones hold 9.5% to 12%. CDR3 length: 14 residues. V lost 2 bases and J 8 bases, leaving 12 bases between the germline ends. Germline assignment: CDR1 MNHEY and CDR2 SMNVEV (reference sequence). The sample comes from a study of neurological immune-mediated disorders. Time point: longitudinal time-point 3. This receptor was obtained from a man aged 25 to 40 in good health. Input material: PBMCs. The chain couples TRBV27 to TRBJ1-4; a weak D match, TRBD1 (6 bases). In nucleotides, the CDR3 is TGTGCCAGCAGTTTAGCCTGGGGGCGGGAAAAACTGTTTTTT. It yields the protein CASSLAWGREKLFF. Full variable domain (rest looked up from reference TRBV27 and TRBJ1-4): EAQVTQNPRYLITVTGKKLTVTCSQNMNHEYMSWYRQDPGLGLRQIYYSMNVEVTDKGDVPEGYKVSRKEKRNFPLILESPSPNQTSLYFCASSLAWGREKLFFGSGTQLSVL.